These T cell receptor beta chains were read from a single sample in a study of response to subunit inactivated influenza vaccine. In TCRdb, the RT-PCR reads were re-called with MiXCR into one record per CDR3 protein. Here the sample spans approximately 500,000 distinct CDR3 sequences, roughly 13% being singletons. The source was PBMCs from blood, collected roughly 46 days after vaccination. The receptors were gathered from a middle-aged man who received an inactivated influenza vaccine. Both conserved end residues are trimmed from each CDR3. Fields, in order: V gene, clone size, J gene, CDR3 protein. Size tells how often a clone was seen (once, few, many) or the class of an expanded clone, and some rows leave it out.

TRBV6-2/TRBV6-3	few	TRBJ2-1	ASSSPQRGLSGEQF
TRBV20-1	few	TRBJ2-7	SARSGGPYEQY
TRBV20-1	few	TRBJ2-3	SARTSGRAADTQY
TRBV3-1	NA	TRBJ2-5	ASSQSVGVQETQY
TRBV5-1	NA	TRBJ2-1	ASRGGTLYNEQF
TRBV20-1	many	TRBJ2-1	SARGPSGRRDNEQF
TRBV28	few	TRBJ2-5	ASSLSGRQTQY
TRBV5-1	many	TRBJ2-3	ASSLEGLDTQY
TRBV7-2	many	TRBJ2-1	ASSWGQGSYNEQF
TRBV6-1	few	TRBJ1-2	ASTYGRSLNYGYT